Below are 16 T cell receptor beta chains sequenced from a single sample in a study of T cell clonality in common variable immunodeficiency. Profiling relied on immunoSEQ multiplex PCR, and the TCRdb table lists in-frame clones only, not all of them. Observed in the sample are roughly 32,000 clones, none of them singletons. Sequenced material: peripheral blood mononuclear cells. The source is a person aged 18 to 69 in good health.

This clone was recorded at least ten times. The read terminates 3 residues before the CDR3 end, so the remaining end is supplied by the germline J gene. The chain has TRBV4-2 and TRBJ2-2; 8 bases line up with TRBD2. Losses at the gene ends were 0 bases for V and 7 bases for J; bases not matched to a gene: 10. Germline V gives CDR1 LGHNA, CDR2 YNFKEQ. The CDR3 totals 17 residues. The sequenced CDR3 bases are TGTGCCAGCAGCCAAGAAAGTGCGGGAGGAAAGATCGGGGAG. It is translated as CASSQESAGGKIGE. The entire CDR3 protein is CASSQESAGGKIGELFF.

As for this clone: Read sequence stops 3 residues before the CDR3 end, and the germline J gene provides the missing end. The chain joins TRBV13 to TRBJ2-7, with 10 bases matching TRBD2. Germline trimming cut 5 bases from V and 2 bases from J; bases unmatched to any gene: 9. This CDR3 spans 16 amino acids. The germline CDR1 and CDR2 sequences are PRHDT and FYEKMQ (reference sequence). CDR3 sequence: CASSPTPAGGPYEQYF. Partial CDR3 DNA: TGTGCCAGCAGCCCCACCCCAGCGGGAGGGCCCTACGAG.

This clone was detected ten times or more. With the read ending 3 residues before the CDR3 end, the germline J gene is used to fill in that end. This chain links TRBV29-1 with TRBJ1-1; the D gene is possibly TRBD1 (6 bases). The germline gives CDR1 SQVTM, CDR2 ANQGSEA. With 3 bases removed from V and 5 bases from J, the gap between germline ends came to 22 bases. This CDR3 contains 16 residues. This CDR3 reads CSVDLSDSVERTEAFF. The sequenced CDR3 bases are TGCAGCGTTGATTTGTCGGACAGTGTTGAAAGGACTGAA.

This clone was picked up a small number of times. Its ends do not fully match the called genes, so a read error is possible. The CDR3 end falls 3 residues outside the read, so it is completed with the germline J gene. This rearrangement joins TRBV7-9 to TRBJ1-3; possible D gene TRBD1, 5 bases. The CDR3 sequence is 14 residues long. Germline lookup yields CDR1 SEHNR and CDR2 FQNEAQ (reference sequence). The CDR3 here is CASSTRDSGNTIYF. CDR3 DNA, as far as it was read: TGTGCCAGCAGCACCCGGGACTCTGGAAACACA.

This clone was found a few times. The DNA read from the CDR3 is TGTGCCAGCAGCATAGGTCGGGCGGGGAAATACGAG. Protein: CASSIGRAGKYE. The complete CDR3 reads CASSIGRAGKYEQYF. The rearrangement joins TRBV5-6 to TRBJ2-7; tentatively, D is TRBD2 (6 bases). From the germline J gene comes the end of the CDR3, since the read stops 3 residues before it. The V end was cut by 4 bases, the J end by 4 bases, with 18 bases between. The CDR3 is made up of 15 amino acids. The germline gives CDR1 SGHDT, CDR2 YYEEEE.

In this sample, this clone turned up many times. The sequenced fragment ends 3 residues before the CDR3 boundary, so the rest is inferred from the germline J gene. The gene calls are TRBV20-1 and TRBJ2-7, with a weak D call TRBD2 (5 bases). Germline CDR1 DFQATT, CDR2 SNEGSKA (reference sequence). The CDR3 loop spans 11 amino acids. With 3 bases removed from V and 5 bases from J, the gap between germline ends came to 8 bases. The sequenced part of the CDR3 DNA is TGCAGTGCTAGCTTAGCGCACGAG. Its translation is CSASLAHE. The full CDR3 is CSASLAHEQYF.

This clone was picked up many times. The missing CDR3 end, 3 residues past where the read stops, is filled in from the germline J gene. The chain couples TRBV18 to TRBJ2-2; 8 nucleotides align to TRBD2. This CDR3 region has 18 residues. The ends lost 6 bases at V and 1 base at J; junction bases unmatched: 13. Looked up from germline, CDR1 is KGHSH and CDR2 is LQKENI. CDR3 bases read: TGTGCCAGCTCCCCAGCGCGAACTAGCGGACTGAACACCGGGGAG. Protein: CASSPARTSGLNTGE. Given in full, the CDR3 is CASSPARTSGLNTGELFF.

This clone was seen many times. The read halts 3 residues ahead of the CDR3 end, with the missing end drawn from the germline J gene. The V gene is TRBV7-9, the J gene TRBJ2-7, with TRBD1 as a possible D gene (6 bases). The germline V and J ends were trimmed by 4 bases and 4 bases, with 14 bases remaining between them. Looked up from germline, CDR1 is SEHNR and CDR2 is FQNEAQ (reference sequence). CDR3 length equals 14 residues. The chain's CDR3 is CASSSRGGVYEQYF. CDR3 DNA (partial): TGTGCCAGCAGCTCCAGGGGTGGGGTTTACGAG.

This clone showed up many times. The CDR3 end lies 3 residues beyond the end of the read and is filled in from the germline J gene. The chain carries TRBV30 and TRBJ2-7, with 13 bases that match TRBD2. Germline values: CDR1 GTSNPN, CDR2 SVGIG (reference sequence). CDR3 length: 17 amino acids. V dropped 2 bases and J dropped 5; count of bases not matched to a gene: 12. The CDR3 bases that were read are TGTGCCTGGAGTCCCCGGTTCGGGACTAGCGGGACCAACGAG. Protein: CAWSPRFGTSGTNE. In full, the CDR3 is CAWSPRFGTSGTNEQYF.

This clone has at least ten counts. The read is 3 residues too short to cover the CDR3 end, so that end is filled in from the germline J gene. The chain carries TRBV19 and TRBJ2-3, with unresolved D. Looked up from germline, CDR1 is LNHDA and CDR2 is SQIVND (reference sequence). The CDR3 is 12 residues long. V was trimmed by 1 base and J by 8 bases, leaving 7 bases between them. CDR3 residues: CASSIVEGTQYF. The CDR3 bases that were read are TGTGCCAGTAGTATAGTTGAAGGTACG. Full variable domain (remainder filled in from reference TRBV19 and TRBJ2-3): DGGITQSPKYLFRKEGQNVTLSCEQNLNHDAMYWYRQDPGQGLRLIYYSQIVNDFQKGDIAEGYSVSREKKESFPLTVTSAQKNPTAFYLCASSIVEGTQYFGPGTRLTVL.

This clone occurred a few times. The CDR3 end lies 3 residues beyond the end of the read and is filled in from the germline J gene. The rearrangement links TRBV19 to TRBJ2-4; D ambiguous. The CDR3 is 13 residues long. The germline CDR1 and CDR2 sequences are LNHDA and SQIVND (reference sequence). The part of the CDR3 DNA that was read is TGTGCCAGTAGTATACCCCCGAGGTATGGT. Translation gives CASSIPPRYG. The entire CDR3 sequence reads CASSIPPRYGQYF.

This clone was detected many times. The read halts 3 residues ahead of the CDR3 end, with the missing end drawn from the germline J gene. This chain uses TRBV4-2 with TRBJ2-1; 7 nucleotides agree with TRBD2. There are 14 residues in the CDR3. V lost 4 bases to trimming and J lost 5 bases; unmatched junction nucleotides: 5. Germline CDR1 LGHNA, CDR2 YNFKEQ. CDR3 bases read: TGTGCCAGCAGCCGAACTAGCGAGAACAATGAG. As protein: CASSRTSENNE. The full CDR3 protein is CASSRTSENNEQFF.

This clone was seen many times. The CDR3 end falls 3 residues outside the read, so it is completed with the germline J gene. The rearrangement uses TRBV11-3 and TRBJ2-2, with TRBD1 as a possible D gene (5 bases). CDR1 is SGHNT, CDR2 YENEEA, per germline. Trimming removed 1 base from V and 5 bases from J, with 11 bases in between. The CDR3 runs 15 residues. The part of the CDR3 DNA that was read is TGTGCCAGCAGCTTAGCTCAGGGAAGGACCGGGGAG. Its protein product is CASSLAQGRTGE. The entire CDR3 reads CASSLAQGRTGELFF.

At least ten counts were recorded for this clone. Read data end 3 residues before the CDR3 end; the end is taken from the germline J gene. This chain uses TRBV5-1 with TRBJ2-7, with TRBD1 matching 11 bases. Trimming cost V 4 bases and J 3 bases; bases outside gene matches: 6. Germline CDR1 and CDR2: SGHRS and YFSETQ. The CDR3 is 15 residues long. The CDR3 loop is CASSAGTGGNYEQYF. The covered CDR3 bases are TGCGCCAGCAGCGCCGGGACAGGGGGAAACTACGAG.

This clone was observed a handful of times. The read falls 3 residues short of the CDR3 end, and the missing part is taken from the germline J gene. This CDR3 is also generated by other DNA sequences in the sample. The chain joins TRBV19 to TRBJ1-1, with D maybe TRBD1 (6 bases). CDR3 length: 20 amino acids. Per germline, CDR1 LNHDA and CDR2 SQIVND (reference sequence). CDR3 DNA (partial): TGTGCCAGTAGTATACGGGAGGGCCAGGGGCCTAGACAGTCTAGGCGGACC. It yields the protein CASSIREGQGPRQSRRT. The whole CDR3 is CASSIREGQGPRQSRRTAFF. Based on the CDR3 plus reference TRBV19 and TRBJ1-1, the full variable domain is DGGITQSPKYLFRKEGQNVTLSCEQNLNHDAMYWYRQDPGQGLRLIYYSQIVNDFQKGDIAEGYSVSREKKESFPLTVTSAQKNPTAFYLCASSIREGQGPRQSRRTAFFGQGTRLTVV.

Concerning this clone: The sequenced fragment ends 3 residues before the CDR3 boundary, so the rest is inferred from the germline J gene. This chain uses TRBV7-3 with TRBJ1-2; D is undetermined. The CDR3 is 15 residues long. Germline values: CDR1 SGHTA, CDR2 FQGTGA. CDR3 region: CASSLDQREVDDYTF. Incomplete CDR3 DNA: TGTGCCAGCAGCTTAGACCAGCGGGAAGTCGATGAC.